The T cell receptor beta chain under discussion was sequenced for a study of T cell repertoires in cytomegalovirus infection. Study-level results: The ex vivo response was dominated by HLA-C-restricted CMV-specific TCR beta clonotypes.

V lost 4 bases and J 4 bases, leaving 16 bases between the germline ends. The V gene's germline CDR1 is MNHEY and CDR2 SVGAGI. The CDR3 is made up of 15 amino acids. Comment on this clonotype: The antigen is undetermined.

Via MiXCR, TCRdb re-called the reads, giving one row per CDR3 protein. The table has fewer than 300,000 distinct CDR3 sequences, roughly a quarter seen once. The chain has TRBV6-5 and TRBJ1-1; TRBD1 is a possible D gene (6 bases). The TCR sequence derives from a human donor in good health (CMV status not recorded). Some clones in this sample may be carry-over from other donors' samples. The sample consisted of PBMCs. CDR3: CASSSTGSGVTEAFF. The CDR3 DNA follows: TGTGCCAGCAGTTCGACAGGCAGCGGGGTCACTGAAGCTTTCTTT.